The next 8 T cell receptor beta chains were all read from a single sample in a study of T cells in Graves' hyperthyroidism and ophthalmopathy. TCR beta CDR3 regions were amplified from RNA transcripts. In the first-round RT-PCR of the TCR CDR3, the HTBI primer set was used. A single record per CDR3 protein comes from TCRdb applying MiXCR to the multiplex PCR reads. The sample yields almost 600,000 distinct CDR3 sequences, around 13% seen once. Sample: blood. The source is a woman in her 30s with Graves' hyperthyroidism that later progressed to Graves' ophthalmopathy.

Concerning this clonotype itself: At one boundary the junction diverges from the germline segment, which might be a read error. The chain employs TRBV27 and TRBJ2-5; TRBD1 might be the D (6 bases). The CDR3 is 14 amino acids. Germline-derived CDR1 and CDR2 are MNHEY and SMNVEV (reference sequence). DNA for the CDR3: TGTACCAGCAGTTTAATGGGGGCCCGGGAGACCCAGTACTTC. It specifies CTSSLMGARETQYF.

V is TRBV7-9 and J is TRBJ1-3; 8 bases line up with TRBD1. CDR1 and CDR2 from the germline V gene are SEHNR and FQNEAQ (reference sequence). The V segment lost 10 bases and the J segment 7 bases; nucleotides outside the gene matches: 9. CDR3 length: 13 residues. CDR3 residues: CATQGAFGNTIYF. Here the CDR3 DNA reads TGTGCCACCCAGGGGGCGTTTGGCAACACCATATATTTT.

This clonotype was detected ten times or more. The rearrangement uses TRBV10-3 and TRBJ2-5; 8 positions agree with TRBD1. The germline V gene encodes CDR1 ENHRY and CDR2 SYGVKD. Germline trimming cut 2 bases from V and 5 bases from J; bases unmatched to any gene: 4. The CDR3 extends over 14 amino acids. CDR3 bases: TGTGCCATCAGTGAGACAGGGGGTCGGGAGACCCAGTACTTC. Translating gives CAISETGGRETQYF.

This clonotype was found many times. The CDR3 nucleotides read TGTGCCATCAGTGAGTCCGTTTTAGGGGGGGACGCCACTGAAGCTTTCTTT. Residues: CAISESVLGGDATEAFF. The V and J genes are TRBV10-3 and TRBJ1-1; tentative D call: TRBD1 (6 bases). Germline V gene sequence: CDR1 ENHRY, CDR2 SYGVKD. This CDR3 is built from 17 residues. V lost 0 bases, J lost 4 bases, and 18 bases lay in between.

The sample holds many counts of this clonotype. This sequence joins TRBV6-1 and TRBJ1-1, with TRBD1 identical over 9 bases. There are 14 residues in the CDR3. Germline V gene sequence: CDR1 MNHNS, CDR2 SASEGT. V was pared by 11 bases and J by 4 bases, with 11 bases of the junction left unmatched. DNA of the CDR3: TGTGCCTGCAAGGACAGGGGAACGAGCACTGAAGCTTTCTTT. Its translation: CACKDRGTSTEAFF.

This clonotype was recorded many times. CDR3 DNA sequence: TGTGCCATCAGTGAATCGGGGCAGGGATATGAAAAACTGTTTTTT. It codes for CAISESGQGYEKLFF. The chain joins TRBV10-3 to TRBJ1-4, with D possibly TRBD1 on 5 matching bases. The CDR3 totals 15 residues. Germline V gives CDR1 ENHRY, CDR2 SYGVKD. Trimming stripped 3 bases from V and 6 bases from J, with 14 bases between.

This clonotype appeared many times. The chain couples TRBV24-1 to TRBJ1-6; D is undetermined. CDR3 length: 13 amino acids. The germline V and J ends were trimmed by 4 bases and 8 bases, with 8 bases remaining between them. The germline CDR1 and CDR2 sequences are KGHDR and SFDVKD. CDR3 bases: TGTGCCACCAGTGACCAGAGGGATTCACCCCTCCACTTT. It codes for CATSDQRDSPLHF.

The sample holds many counts of this clonotype. The chain carries TRBV10-3 and TRBJ1-4; D call uncertain. From germline, CDR1 is ENHRY and CDR2 SYGVKD. V gave up 6 bases and J gave up 5 bases, with 16 bases separating them. The CDR3 is made up of 15 amino acids. The CDR3 sequence: CAIRGKEGPNEKLFF. Written as DNA, the CDR3 is TGTGCCATCAGAGGGAAGGAGGGTCCGAATGAAAAACTGTTTTTT.